Presented here are 20 T cell receptor beta chains from one specimen sequenced in a study of cytomegalovirus exposure and HLA in healthy donors. The repertoire was sequenced with immunoSEQ multiplex PCR; TCRdb's copy has only in-frame clones and lacks some. The table lists around 150,000 clones, roughly nine tenths of them singletons. The material sequenced was PBMCs. These receptors were collected from a woman younger than 35 in good health and CMV-seropositive.

The J gene is TRBJ2-3, the V gene TRBV14; D remains unclear. The CDR3 is made up of 13 amino acids. Trimming stripped 1 base from V and 5 bases from J, with 7 bases between. CDR1 and CDR2 (germline): SGHDN, FVKESK. The CDR3 nucleotides read TGTGCCAGCAGCCAAGGAAACGGAGATACGCAGTATTTT. This translates into CASSQGNGDTQYF.

This clone was recorded only once. The chain is built from TRBV7-2 and TRBJ2-5; TRBD1 agrees at 8 bases. With 6 bases clipped from V and 3 bases from J, the junction kept 3 bases outside the gene matches. Germline V gene sequence: CDR1 SGHTA, CDR2 FQGNSA. CDR3 length: 13 amino acids. The CDR3 loop is CASRTTGEETQYF. CDR3 DNA: TGTGCCAGCAGAACGACAGGGGAAGAGACCCAGTACTTC.

Only one count was recorded for this clone. The sample carries other DNA sequences with the same CDR3. The V call is TRBV19, the J call TRBJ2-6, with 11 bases that match TRBD1. This CDR3 has 17 residues. V gave up 3 bases and J gave up 0 bases; unmatched junction bases: 1. Germline V lookup: CDR1 LNHDA, CDR2 SQIVND (reference sequence). The DNA for the CDR3 is TGTGCCAGTAGTATCGGACAGGGGGCCTCTGGGGCCAACGTCCTGACTTTC. Amino acid sequence: CASSIGQGASGANVLTF.

The J gene is TRBJ2-5, the V gene TRBV28, with 7 positions matching TRBD2. Trimming cost V 3 bases and J 4 bases; bases outside gene matches: 5. The length of the CDR3 is 14 residues. Per germline, CDR1 MDHEN and CDR2 SYDVKM. The CDR3 reads CASSFWGGGETQYF. The CDR3 DNA follows: TGTGCCAGCAGTTTCTGGGGGGGAGGAGAGACCCAGTACTTC.

This rearrangement joins TRBV6-5 to TRBJ2-6; TRBD2 might be the D (5 bases). Deletions cut 2 bases from V and 0 bases from J, with 5 bases between. Germline lookup yields CDR1 MNHEY and CDR2 SVGAGI. There are 15 residues in the CDR3. The CDR3 DNA follows: TGTGCCAGCAGTTACCTAGCCTCTGGGGCCAACGTCCTGACTTTC. Amino acids: CASSYLASGANVLTF.

The chain recombines TRBV5-4 with TRBJ2-3; D is perhaps TRBD2 (5 bases). This CDR3 has 17 residues. The germline V gene encodes CDR1 SGHNT and CDR2 YYREEE (reference sequence). V was cut by 0 bases and J by 0 bases, with 14 bases left in between. This chain's CDR3 is CASSLGKRSDSTDTQYF. CDR3 DNA: TGTGCCAGCAGCTTGGGGAAGCGGAGCGATAGCACAGATACGCAGTATTTT.

This rearrangement joins TRBV7-9 to TRBJ1-4; 9 nucleotides match TRBD1. The CDR3 contains 13 residues. V shed 8 bases and J 8 bases; nucleotides not matched to a gene: 6. Germline loops: CDR1 SEHNR, CDR2 FQNEAQ (reference sequence). The CDR3 sequence: CASGQGTQEKLFF. The CDR3 DNA is TGTGCCAGCGGACAGGGGACGCAAGAAAAACTGTTTTTT.

The rearrangement links TRBV5-1 to TRBJ1-1; 7 bases fit TRBD1. Germline CDR1 is SGHRS and CDR2 is YFSETQ. The CDR3 runs 14 residues. V lost 4 bases and J lost 1; bases outside the gene matches: 4. DNA of the CDR3: TGCGCCAGCAGCAGGGACAGTTGGAACACTGAAGCTTTCTTT. Translating gives CASSRDSWNTEAFF.

The chain recombines TRBV7-9 with TRBJ2-7; TRBD1 agrees at 7 bases. Looked up from germline, CDR1 is SEHNR and CDR2 is FQNEAQ (reference sequence). V was clipped by 1 base and J by 3 bases; unmatched bases: 6. The CDR3 has 15 amino acids. DNA for the CDR3: TGTGCCAGCAGCTTAGTGAGGGGACAGAACTACGAGCAGTACTTC. Translation: CASSLVRGQNYEQYF.

The chain links TRBV4-2 to TRBJ2-1; 8 nucleotides agree with TRBD1. The germline V gene has CDR1 LGHNA and CDR2 YNFKEQ. The CDR3 has 17 amino acids. Losses at the gene ends were 7 bases for V and 8 bases for J; bases not matched to a gene: 19. The CDR3 DNA sequence: TGTGCCAGCATCACCAGGGGGCTCCGGGAGCAGGGGGATGAGCAGTTCTTC. This encodes CASITRGLREQGDEQFF.

Details on this clone: This probably arose from a read error, given a far larger clone one base away. The same CDR3 can be traced to other DNA sequences in this sample. This rearrangement joins TRBV6-5 to TRBJ2-3; 7 bases agree with TRBD1. With V trimmed by 0 bases and J by 2 bases, 2 bases remained unmatched. CDR1 and CDR2 from the germline V gene are MNHEY and SVGAGI. The CDR3 consists of 15 residues. The CDR3 DNA reads as TGTGCCAGCAGTTACTCGGGACAGCTCACAGATACGCAGTATTTT. Amino acid sequence: CASSYSGQLTDTQYF.

This chain uses TRBV5-1 with TRBJ2-7; D perhaps matches TRBD2 (5 bases). This CDR3 has 17 amino acids. V lost 3 bases to trimming and J lost 4 bases, with 23 bases between them. Germline-derived CDR1 and CDR2 are SGHRS and YFSETQ. CDR3 residues: CASSSSGLGRDLYEQYF. The CDR3, as DNA: TGCGCCAGCAGCTCGAGCGGACTTGGTCGCGATTTGTACGAGCAGTACTTC.

J is TRBJ2-1 and V is TRBV29-1; 7 bases match TRBD1. Trimming cost V 3 bases and J 0 bases; bases outside gene matches: 8. CDR1 and CDR2 (germline): SQVTM, ANQGSEA. This CDR3 has 16 residues. The CDR3 loop reads CSVDRLGQNSYNEQFF. The CDR3 DNA reads as TGCAGCGTTGATAGGTTGGGACAGAACTCCTACAATGAGCAGTTCTTC.

The V gene is TRBV7-7, the J gene TRBJ2-5, with 7 bases identical to TRBD1. The junction had 4 bases not matched to a gene; V was cut back by 2 bases and J by 4 bases. The CDR3 has 14 residues. Germline V lookup: CDR1 SSHAT, CDR2 FNYEAQ (reference sequence). Here the CDR3 DNA reads TGTGCCAGCAGCTTATCTCCAGGGGGAGAGACCCAGTACTTC. It yields the protein CASSLSPGGETQYF.

The J gene is TRBJ2-7, the V gene TRBV28, with 10 bases that match TRBD2. Trimming took 10 bases from V and 3 from J; bases not matched to a gene: 12. This CDR3 comprises 15 residues. Germline V gene lookup returns CDR1 MDHEN and CDR2 SYDVKM. CDR3 in DNA: TGTGCCACCTTAGCGGGAGGAGGTTTCGGCTACGAGCAGTACTTC. Amino acid sequence: CATLAGGGFGYEQYF.

This chain joins TRBV28 and TRBJ2-1; 9 nucleotides line up with TRBD2. The length of the CDR3 is 16 residues. The junction had 6 bases not matched to a gene; V was cut back by 3 bases and J by 3 bases. Germline loops: CDR1 MDHEN, CDR2 SYDVKM. The CDR3 is CASSFDSGSRYNEQFF. CDR3 DNA sequence: TGTGCCAGCAGTTTCGATAGCGGGAGTCGCTACAATGAGCAGTTCTTC.

The chain employs TRBV2 and TRBJ2-6; no clear D. There are 14 residues in the CDR3. Deletions cut 6 bases from V and 2 bases from J, with 8 bases between. CDR1 and CDR2 (germline): SNHLY, FYNNEI. The CDR3 DNA reads as TGTGCCAGCAGCAGTACACCTGGGGCCAACGTCCTGACTTTC. This translates into CASSSTPGANVLTF.

This sequence joins TRBV6-6 and TRBJ2-7; 9 nucleotides align to TRBD1. The CDR3 is 14 residues long. J lost 2 bases, V lost 4 bases, and 3 bases had no gene match. The germline V gene has CDR1 MNHNY and CDR2 SVGAGI (reference sequence). The CDR3 here is CASSSGTGTYEQYF. The CDR3 DNA reads as TGTGCCAGCAGTTCCGGGACAGGGACCTACGAGCAGTACTTC.

The J gene is TRBJ1-2, the V gene TRBV6-5; 11 nucleotides align to TRBD1. Germline-derived CDR1 and CDR2 are MNHEY and SVGAGI. V gave up 4 bases and J gave up 4 bases; unmatched junction bases: 8. CDR3 size: 16 residues. In DNA form, the CDR3 reads TGTGCCAGCAGTTTGGAACCGGGACAGGGGGTCTATGGCTACACCTTC. This sequence encodes CASSLEPGQGVYGYTF.

The V and J genes are TRBV25-1 and TRBJ2-7; TRBD1 matches 7 bases. Germline V gives CDR1 MGHDK, CDR2 SYGVNS. The CDR3 runs 13 residues. After removal of 9 bases from V and 2 bases from J, the junction contained 7 bases not matched to a gene. CDR3 nucleotides: TGTGCCAGTGGGAACAGGGGACCCTACGAGCAGTACTTC. Residues: CASGNRGPYEQYF.